Below are 28 T cell receptor beta chains sequenced from a single sample in a study of identical twins. TCRdb recomputed calls from the 5' RACE reads with MiXCR, one row per CDR3 protein. The table lists 600,000 to 850,000 distinct CDR3 sequences, around a sixth of them singletons. This sample was shared with a second study, whose subject was T cells expressing NK-cell markers.

The sequenced sample was PBMCs. The receptors derive from a woman aged 18-30 years in good health.

This chain joins TRBV9 and TRBJ1-4; 8 bases map to TRBD1. Germline CDR1 and CDR2: SGDLS and YYNGEE. With 2 bases clipped from V and 12 bases from J, the junction kept 9 bases outside the gene matches. The CDR3 is made up of 14 amino acids. CDR3 residues: CASSVSQGQEELFF. The CDR3 DNA is TGTGCCAGCAGCGTTTCACAGGGACAGGAGGAACTGTTTTTT.

The rearrangement links TRBV15 to TRBJ2-3; 8 bases match TRBD2. There are 15 residues in the CDR3. J lost 2 bases, V lost 4 bases, and 5 bases had no gene match. Germline V gene lookup returns CDR1 LNHNV and CDR2 YYDKDF (reference sequence). For the CDR3, the DNA is TGTGCCACCAGCACGCGGGGGGTATACACAGATACGCAGTATTTT. Its translation: CATSTRGVYTDTQYF.

This chain connects TRBV27 to TRBJ1-2, with 7 bases matching TRBD1. Per the germline V gene, CDR1 is MNHEY and CDR2 is SMNVEV (reference sequence). This CDR3 has 13 residues. V lost 10 bases to trimming and J lost 5 bases; unmatched junction nucleotides: 10. This CDR3 reads CATRLTGSYGYTF. DNA of the CDR3: TGTGCCACCCGATTGACAGGGTCTTATGGCTACACCTTC.

This clonotype has more than one count but fewer than ten. This chain uses TRBV7-9 with TRBJ2-7; D may be TRBD1 or TRBD2 (5 bases each). Germline assignment: CDR1 SEHNR and CDR2 FQNEAQ (reference sequence). This CDR3 is built from 13 residues. Deletions cut 2 bases from V and 6 bases from J, with 11 bases between. The CDR3 DNA sequence: TGTGCCAGCAGCTTACCGGGGCAGGGCGAGCAGTACTTC. This translates into CASSLPGQGEQYF.

This clonotype was seen at least ten times. The rearrangement links TRBV12-3 or TRBV12-4 to TRBJ1-5; D may be TRBD1 (5 bases). V was clipped by 4 bases and J by 2 bases, with 9 bases between them. CDR3 length equals 14 residues. CDR3 nucleotide sequence: TGTGCCAGCAGTTCCCGGGACGGCAATCAGCCCCAGCATTTT. It is translated as CASSSRDGNQPQHF.

This clonotype was found a few times. The chain uses TRBV2 and TRBJ1-3; D gene unclear. The V gene lost 2 bases and the J gene lost 2 bases, with 4 bases spanning the gap. Germline V gene lookup returns CDR1 SNHLY and CDR2 FYNNEI. The CDR3 has 13 residues. CDR3 in amino acids: CASSERPGNTIYF. For the CDR3, the DNA is TGTGCCAGCAGTGAACGGCCTGGAAACACCATATATTTT. The complete variable domain, with remaining parts taken from reference TRBV2 and TRBJ1-3, reads EPEVTQTPSHQVTQMGQEVILRCVPISNHLYFYWYRQILGQKVEFLVSFYNNEISEKSEIFDDQFSVERPDGSNFTLKIRSTKLEDSAMYFCASSERPGNTIYFGEGSWLTVV.

This clonotype was seen a few times. The rearrangement joins TRBV7-2 to TRBJ2-1; D is unresolved. The CDR3 length is 12 residues. Trimming removed 4 bases at V and 10 bases at J, with 11 bases between. Germline V gene sequence: CDR1 SGHTA, CDR2 FQGNSA. The CDR3 region is CASSSRDREQFF. In nucleotides, the CDR3 is TGTGCCAGCAGCTCTAGGGATAGGGAGCAGTTCTTC.

DNA of the CDR3: TGTGCCAGCAGCCCAGGGATAGGGCCCCGTTCACCCCTCCACTTT. This translates into CASSPGIGPRSPLHF. The chain carries TRBV7-9 and TRBJ1-6; tentatively, D is TRBD1 (5 bases). Germline V gives CDR1 SEHNR, CDR2 FQNEAQ (reference sequence). The CDR3 spans 15 residues. Trimming pared 5 bases from V and 9 bases from J, leaving 17 bases between. Complete variable domain (other parts from reference TRBV7-9 and TRBJ1-6): DTGVSQNPRHKITKRGQNVTFRCDPISEHNRLYWYRQTLGQGPEFLTYFQNEAQLEKSRLLSDRFSAERPKGSFSTLEIQRTEQGDSAMYLCASSPGIGPRSPLHFGNGTRLTVT.

This sequence joins TRBV6-1 and TRBJ2-7; D not resolved. V lost 1 base to trimming and J lost 1 base, with 11 bases between them. Germline V gene sequence: CDR1 MNHNS, CDR2 SASEGT. The CDR3 length is 15 residues. In DNA, the CDR3 is TGTGCCAGCAGTGAAGAGACGGCCAGTTCCTACGAGCAGTACTTC. Protein sequence: CASSEETASSYEQYF.

This clonotype was seen a handful of times. The chain uses TRBV9 and TRBJ2-7; tentative D call: TRBD2 (6 bases). This CDR3 is 15 amino acids long. V was shortened by 0 bases and J by 3 bases, with 13 bases between the two germline ends. In germline, CDR1 is SGDLS, CDR2 YYNGEE. The CDR3 is CASSVVAGSHYEQYF. The CDR3, as DNA: TGTGCCAGCAGCGTAGTTGCGGGGTCCCACTACGAGCAGTACTTC. The variable domain in full, with the rest retrieved from reference TRBV9 and TRBJ2-7, is DSGVTQTPKHLITATGQRVTLRCSPRSGDLSVYWYQQSLDQGLQFLIQYYNGEERAKGNILERFSAQQFPDLHSELNLSSLELGDSALYFCASSVVAGSHYEQYFGPGTRLTVT.

This clonotype was seen a handful of times. The rearrangement joins TRBV5-1 to TRBJ2-2, with no clear D. From germline, CDR1 is SGHRS and CDR2 YFSETQ. The length of the CDR3 is 15 residues. V lost 2 bases and J lost 1, with 9 bases in between. The CDR3 region is CASSFDTMNTGELFF. CDR3 in DNA: TGCGCCAGCAGCTTTGACACGATGAACACCGGGGAGCTGTTTTTT.

This chain uses TRBV10-2 with TRBJ2-1; tentatively, D is TRBD2 (6 bases). The V end lost 3 bases, the J end lost 0 bases, and 9 bases lay between the germline ends. The V gene's germline CDR1 is WSHSY and CDR2 SAAADI. The CDR3 is 15 residues long. DNA for the CDR3: TGCGCCAGCAGTGAATTCGGGAGCTCCTACAATGAGCAGTTCTTC. This sequence encodes CASSEFGSSYNEQFF.

The sample holds a few counts of this clonotype. The genes are TRBV12-3 or TRBV12-4 and TRBJ2-3, with TRBD2 matching 7 bases. Trimming took 6 bases from V and 5 from J; bases not matched to a gene: 11. The CDR3 runs to 15 residues. The chain's CDR3 is CASSPGAGVVDTQYF. The CDR3 DNA is TGTGCCAGCAGCCCGGGTGCGGGAGTGGTAGATACGCAGTATTTT.

In its sample, this clonotype was seen a few times. The chain joins TRBV5-5 to TRBJ2-5; D perhaps matches TRBD2 (5 bases). Germline V gives CDR1 SGHKS, CDR2 YYEKEE (reference sequence). Trimming removed 1 base from V and 4 bases from J, with 14 bases in between. CDR3 length: 15 amino acids. CDR3 nucleotide sequence: TGTGCCAGCAGCTTGCCGGGAAGCCCCCCAGAGACCCAGTACTTC. Its translation: CASSLPGSPPETQYF.

The rearrangement joins TRBV30 to TRBJ1-5; no clear D gene. CDR1 is GTSNPN, CDR2 SVGIG, per germline (reference sequence). This CDR3 region has 12 residues. Deletions cut 3 bases from V and 4 bases from J, with 7 bases between. CDR3 nucleotides: TGTGCCTGGAGCGTTTGGAATCAGCCCCAGCATTTT. Translated, it gives CAWSVWNQPQHF.

This clonotype was counted between two and nine times. CDR3 amino acids: CAISPGQGIPDTQYF. The CDR3 nucleotides are TGTGCCATCAGTCCGGGACAGGGAATCCCAGATACGCAGTATTTT. V and J are TRBV10-3 and TRBJ2-3; the match to TRBD1 covers 9 bases. Germline CDR1 and CDR2: ENHRY and SYGVKD. The CDR3 contains 15 residues. V shed 5 bases and J 4 bases; nucleotides not matched to a gene: 7.

This clonotype occurred a few times. For the CDR3, the DNA is TGTGCCAGCAGTGAGGAACTAGCGGGAGAGGGGCAGTACTTC. This translates into CASSEELAGEGQYF. J is TRBJ2-7 and V is TRBV2; 11 nucleotides match TRBD2. V lost 3 bases, J lost 9 bases, and 7 bases stayed unmatched. The CDR3 is made up of 14 amino acids. From germline, CDR1 is SNHLY and CDR2 FYNNEI.

The chain recombines TRBV5-1 with TRBJ2-1; D may be TRBD1 or TRBD2 (6 bases each). Trimming cost V 6 bases and J 10 bases, with 14 bases left between them. Germline loops: CDR1 SGHRS, CDR2 YFSETQ. This CDR3 spans 12 amino acids. The CDR3 nucleotides read TGCGCCAGCATCTCCCCGGGGGCGGAGCAGTTCTTC. Translation gives CASISPGAEQFF.

There are many counts of this clonotype. This chain connects TRBV29-1 to TRBJ2-6; tentative D call: TRBD1 (5 bases). Germline V CDR1 and CDR2: SQVTM, ANQGSEA. The CDR3 is 13 amino acids. The V end lost 4 bases, the J end lost 4 bases, and 8 bases lay between the germline ends. CDR3 DNA: TGCAGCGTTGTCAGGGCCGGGGCCAACGTCCTGACTTTC. This gives the protein CSVVRAGANVLTF.

This clonotype was detected many times. Germline is not matched at one junction end, which may reflect a read error. The chain employs TRBV12-3 or TRBV12-4 and TRBJ2-5; a weak D match, TRBD1 (6 bases). The CDR3 is 13 amino acids. The CDR3 DNA is TGCGCAACCCTCGGCCAGGGGCAAGAGACCCAGTACTTC. This codes for CATLGQGQETQYF.

The chain carries TRBV12-3 or TRBV12-4 and TRBJ2-1; D call uncertain. The CDR3 totals 14 residues. V lost 5 bases, J lost 3 bases, and 11 bases lay in between. The CDR3 is CASSDLSSYNEQFF. CDR3 DNA sequence: TGTGCCAGCAGTGACCTTTCTAGCTACAATGAGCAGTTCTTC.

This clonotype occurred a few times. This chain joins TRBV20-1 and TRBJ2-7; D possibly corresponds to TRBD1 (5 bases). The CDR3 covers 13 residues. Germline loops: CDR1 DFQATT, CDR2 SNEGSKA (reference sequence). V was pared by 4 bases and J by 2 bases, with 12 bases between. For the CDR3, the DNA is TGCAGTGCTACCTTGACAGCCGCCTACGAGCAGTACTTC. This sequence encodes CSATLTAAYEQYF.

The chain employs TRBV5-1 and TRBJ2-1, with D hard to call. The CDR3 is 13 residues long. Germline V CDR1 and CDR2: SGHRS, YFSETQ. Deletions cut 0 bases from V and 7 bases from J, with 8 bases between. The CDR3 nucleotides read TGCGCCAGCAGCTTGGCGGTGGAGAATGAGCAGTTCTTC. This translates into CASSLAVENEQFF.

The CDR3 spells CASRPSYTAGGWTQYF. The DNA for the CDR3 is TGTGCCAGCAGACCCTCTTATACAGCGGGGGGATGGACCCAGTACTTC. V usage is TRBV2 and J usage is TRBJ2-5; 9 positions match TRBD2. V dropped 6 bases and J dropped 7; count of bases not matched to a gene: 15. CDR3 length: 16 amino acids. From germline, CDR1 is SNHLY and CDR2 FYNNEI.

In its sample, this clonotype was seen many times. The chain is built from TRBV7-2 and TRBJ1-1, with TRBD1 identical over 7 bases. The CDR3 extends over 15 amino acids. Germline V gives CDR1 SGHTA, CDR2 FQGNSA. J was trimmed by 0 bases and V by 5 bases; bases with no gene match: 6. CDR3 region: CASSPRQGLNTEAFF. CDR3 sequence (DNA): TGTGCCAGCAGCCCCCGACAGGGATTGAACACTGAAGCTTTCTTT.

The chain carries TRBV12-3 or TRBV12-4 and TRBJ1-2; TRBD1 might be the D (5 bases). This CDR3 contains 14 residues. Between the trimmed V and J ends, which lost 7 bases and 8 bases, there was a span of 20 bases. As DNA, the CDR3 is TGTGCCAGCACCCCTGCTTGGGGGGGAGGAGGCTACACCTTC. Translation: CASTPAWGGGGYTF.

The chain recombines TRBV24-1 with TRBJ2-2; TRBD1 matches 8 bases. The CDR3 totals 13 residues. After removal of 5 bases from V and 12 bases from J, the junction contained 7 bases not matched to a gene. The V gene's germline CDR1 is KGHDR and CDR2 SFDVKD. This CDR3 is CATSGPAGGKLFF. Written as DNA, the CDR3 is TGTGCCACCAGTGGTCCAGCAGGGGGCAAGCTGTTTTTT.

This chain uses TRBV12-3 or TRBV12-4 with TRBJ2-5; 8 bases fit TRBD2. The length of the CDR3 is 13 residues. Losses at the gene ends were 6 bases for V and 7 bases for J; bases not matched to a gene: 7. The chain's CDR3 is CASRPRGVGTQYF. The CDR3 nucleotides read TGTGCCAGCAGACCGCGGGGGGTTGGGACCCAGTACTTC.